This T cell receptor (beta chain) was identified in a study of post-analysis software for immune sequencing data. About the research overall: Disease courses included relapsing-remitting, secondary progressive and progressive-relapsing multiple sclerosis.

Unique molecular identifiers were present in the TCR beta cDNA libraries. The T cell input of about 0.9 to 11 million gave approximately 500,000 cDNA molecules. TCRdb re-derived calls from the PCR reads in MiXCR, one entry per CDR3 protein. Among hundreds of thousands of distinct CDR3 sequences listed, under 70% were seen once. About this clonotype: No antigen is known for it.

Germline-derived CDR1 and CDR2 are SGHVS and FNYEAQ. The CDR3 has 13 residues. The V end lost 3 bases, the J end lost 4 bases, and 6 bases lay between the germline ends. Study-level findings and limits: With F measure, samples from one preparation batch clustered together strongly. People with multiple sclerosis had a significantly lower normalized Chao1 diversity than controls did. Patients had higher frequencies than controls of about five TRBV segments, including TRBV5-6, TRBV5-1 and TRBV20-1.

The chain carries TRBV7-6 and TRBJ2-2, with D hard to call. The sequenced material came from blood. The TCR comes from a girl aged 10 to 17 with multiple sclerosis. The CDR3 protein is CASSLSFTGELFF. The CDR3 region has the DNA TGTGCCAGCAGCTTGAGCTTCACCGGGGAGCTGTTTTTT. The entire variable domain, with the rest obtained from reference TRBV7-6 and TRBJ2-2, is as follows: GAGVSQSPRYKVTKRGQDVALRCDPISGHVSLYWYRQALGQGPEFLTYFNYEAQQDKSGLPNDRFSAERPEGSISTLTIQRTEQRDSAMYRCASSLSFTGELFFGEGSRLTVL.